The rows below give T cell receptor beta chains drawn from one sample of a study of blood T cells in healthy people across ages. TCRdb redid the calling of the 5' RACE reads with MiXCR, one entry per CDR3 protein. Of 540,000 or so distinct CDR3 sequences in the sample, under 30% were seen once. The same specimen was also included in a second study, on T cells of mothers and their children.

Sequencing was performed on blood. The receptors derive from a boy between 10 and 17 years old in good health. Both conserved end residues are part of each CDR3. The D gene is left open where the match is weak. Clone size is not always given. Where it is, it says once, few, many or a class for expanded clones.

d_gene: TRBD1; j_gene: TRBJ1-2; abundance: NA; v_gene: TRBV6-4; CDR3aa: CASSRGPFYGYTF; CDR3nt: TGTGCCAGCAGCAGGGGGCCCTTTTATGGCTACACCTTC
d_gene: NA; j_gene: TRBJ2-2; abundance: NA; v_gene: TRBV9; CDR3aa: CASSGHSQPSSGELFF; CDR3nt: TGTGCCAGCAGCGGGCACAGCCAGCCCTCCTCCGGGGAGCTGTTTTTT
d_gene: NA; j_gene: TRBJ2-5; abundance: few; v_gene: TRBV7-9; CDR3aa: CASSHRDRKQETQYF; CDR3nt: TGTGCCAGCAGTCATCGGGACCGGAAACAAGAGACCCAGTACTTC
d_gene: NA; j_gene: TRBJ1-3; abundance: many; v_gene: TRBV10-3; CDR3aa: CANSQSSGNTIYF; CDR3nt: TGTGCCAACTCACAGAGCTCTGGAAACACCATATATTTT
d_gene: NA; j_gene: TRBJ2-7; abundance: NA; v_gene: TRBV6-1; CDR3aa: CASTILEAGTYEQYF; CDR3nt: TGTGCCAGCACAATATTAGAGGCAGGTACCTACGAGCAGTACTTC
d_gene: NA; j_gene: TRBJ2-7; abundance: NA; v_gene: TRBV19; CDR3aa: CASIYTGPSGDEQYF; CDR3nt: TGTGCCAGTATTTATACCGGGCCCAGTGGGGACGAGCAGTACTTC
d_gene: TRBD2; j_gene: TRBJ2-1; abundance: NA; v_gene: TRBV7-8; CDR3aa: CASSFLAGAYNEQFF; CDR3nt: TGTGCCAGCAGCTTTCTAGCGGGAGCCTACAATGAACAGTTCTTC
d_gene: TRBD2; j_gene: TRBJ2-5; abundance: few; v_gene: TRBV20-1; CDR3aa: CSANYAGGTQETQYF; CDR3nt: TGCAGTGCTAATTATGCGGGAGGAACACAAGAGACCCAGTACTTC
d_gene: TRBD1; j_gene: TRBJ1-4; abundance: few; v_gene: TRBV4-2; CDR3aa: CASTTPGGINEKLFF; CDR3nt: TGTGCCAGCACAACCCCAGGGGGGATTAATGAAAAACTGTTTTTT
d_gene: NA; j_gene: TRBJ2-1; abundance: few; v_gene: TRBV6-2/TRBV6-3; CDR3aa: CASSYASLHSGPQFF; CDR3nt: TGTGCCAGCAGTTACGCGTCTCTACATAGCGGCCCGCAGTTCTTC
d_gene: NA; j_gene: TRBJ2-1; abundance: NA; v_gene: TRBV2; CDR3aa: CASSENVAYNEQFF; CDR3nt: TGTGCCAGCAGTGAAAATGTCGCTTACAATGAGCAGTTCTTC
d_gene: TRBD1; j_gene: TRBJ2-1; abundance: few; v_gene: TRBV2; CDR3aa: CASNDRVFILEQFF; CDR3nt: TGTGCCAGCAACGACAGGGTCTTTATCCTTGAGCAGTTCTTC
d_gene: TRBD1; j_gene: TRBJ1-4; abundance: few; v_gene: TRBV7-8; CDR3aa: CASSPTGTGEKLFF; CDR3nt: TGTGCCAGCAGCCCGACAGGGACGGGTGAAAAACTGTTTTTT
d_gene: NA; j_gene: TRBJ1-1; abundance: few; v_gene: TRBV6-5; CDR3aa: CASSYANRNTEAFF; CDR3nt: TGTGCCAGCAGTTACGCGAACAGGAACACTGAAGCTTTCTTT
d_gene: TRBD1; j_gene: TRBJ2-7; abundance: many; v_gene: TRBV28; CDR3aa: CASSWAGQANEQYF; CDR3nt: TGTGCCAGCAGTTGGGCGGGACAGGCGAACGAGCAGTACTTC
d_gene: TRBD2; j_gene: TRBJ2-1; abundance: few; v_gene: TRBV7-9; CDR3aa: CASRYGTIANNEQFF; CDR3nt: TGTGCCAGCAGATATGGGACTATCGCCAACAATGAGCAGTTCTTC
d_gene: TRBD1; j_gene: TRBJ2-2; abundance: NA; v_gene: TRBV18; CDR3aa: CASSPRNQTGVTGELFF; CDR3nt: TGTGCCAGTTCACCACGAAACCAGACAGGGGTCACCGGGGAGCTGTTTTTT
d_gene: NA; j_gene: TRBJ2-1; abundance: NA; v_gene: TRBV2; CDR3aa: CAPTVDHCRSSYNEQFF; CDR3nt: TGTGCCCCGACAGTCGACCATTGTAGGAGCTCCTACAATGAGCAGTTCTTC
d_gene: NA; j_gene: TRBJ2-7; abundance: NA; v_gene: TRBV20-1; CDR3aa: CSAQNSGDGLGEQYF; CDR3nt: TGCAGTGCCCAAAACTCGGGTGACGGCCTCGGGGAGCAGTACTTC
d_gene: NA; j_gene: TRBJ2-1; abundance: NA; v_gene: TRBV6-5; CDR3aa: CASRATGAVYNEQFF; CDR3nt: TGTGCCAGCAGGGCAACGGGGGCCGTCTACAATGAGCAGTTCTTC
d_gene: NA; j_gene: TRBJ1-1; abundance: few; v_gene: TRBV7-6; CDR3aa: CASRPTMVGRSANTEAFF; CDR3nt: TGTGCCAGCAGACCGACGATGGTGGGGAGGTCAGCGAACACTGAAGCTTTCTTT
d_gene: TRBD1; j_gene: TRBJ2-7; abundance: many; v_gene: TRBV5-6; CDR3aa: CASSLSRGKYEQYF; CDR3nt: TGTGCCAGTAGCTTGAGCAGGGGGAAGTACGAGCAGTACTTC
d_gene: NA; j_gene: TRBJ2-1; abundance: NA; v_gene: TRBV14; CDR3aa: CASSQEGHGPSNEQFF; CDR3nt: TGTGCCAGCAGCCAAGAAGGTCATGGCCCCAGCAATGAGCAGTTCTTC
d_gene: NA; j_gene: TRBJ1-1; abundance: few; v_gene: TRBV3-1; CDR3aa: CASSHGQRGEAFF; CDR3nt: TGTGCCAGCAGCCATGGACAGCGGGGAGAAGCTTTCTTT
d_gene: TRBD1; j_gene: TRBJ2-7; abundance: NA; v_gene: TRBV28; CDR3aa: CASNLQGASSYEQYF; CDR3nt: TGTGCCAGCAATCTTCAGGGGGCGAGCTCCTACGAGCAGTACTTC
d_gene: NA; j_gene: TRBJ2-3; abundance: NA; v_gene: TRBV20-1; CDR3aa: CSALFTDTQYF; CDR3nt: TGCAGTGCCCTTTTTACAGATACGCAGTATTTT
d_gene: NA; j_gene: TRBJ2-7; abundance: NA; v_gene: TRBV7-8; CDR3aa: CASSRQPIPIEQYF; CDR3nt: TGTGCCAGCAGCAGACAGCCCATCCCTATCGAGCAGTACTTC
d_gene: NA; j_gene: TRBJ1-1; abundance: NA; v_gene: TRBV6-5; CDR3aa: CASSYFWTESNTEAFF; CDR3nt: TGTGCCAGCAGTTACTTCTGGACGGAATCGAACACTGAAGCTTTCTTT
d_gene: TRBD1; j_gene: TRBJ1-2; abundance: NA; v_gene: TRBV20-1; CDR3aa: CSAYGTGNGYTF; CDR3nt: TGCAGTGCTTACGGGACAGGGAACGGCTACACCTTC
d_gene: TRBD1; j_gene: TRBJ1-2; abundance: NA; v_gene: TRBV20-1; CDR3aa: CTGTGGHGYTF; CDR3nt: TGCACGGGGACAGGGGGCCATGGCTACACCTTC
d_gene: NA; j_gene: TRBJ2-3; abundance: NA; v_gene: TRBV12-3/TRBV12-4; CDR3aa: CASSPSGTYGTDTQYF; CDR3nt: TGTGCCAGCAGCCCTAGTGGGACTTATGGCACAGATACGCAGTATTTT
d_gene: TRBD1; j_gene: TRBJ2-7; abundance: few; v_gene: TRBV20-1; CDR3aa: CSAYNRDRGAYEQYF; CDR3nt: TGCAGTGCTTATAACCGGGACAGGGGCGCCTACGAGCAGTACTTC
d_gene: NA; j_gene: TRBJ2-7; abundance: NA; v_gene: TRBV4-3; CDR3aa: CASSQAPNSYEQYF; CDR3nt: TGCGCCAGCAGCCAAGCTCCAAACTCCTACGAGCAGTACTTC
d_gene: NA; j_gene: TRBJ2-3; abundance: NA; v_gene: TRBV5-6; CDR3aa: CASSLGRLKDTQYF; CDR3nt: TGTGCCAGCAGCTTAGGACGGCTGAAAGATACGCAGTATTTT
d_gene: NA; j_gene: TRBJ2-1; abundance: NA; v_gene: TRBV15; CDR3aa: CATSGGDYNEQFF; CDR3nt: TGTGCCACCAGCGGGGGAGATTACAATGAGCAGTTCTTC
d_gene: TRBD2; j_gene: TRBJ2-1; abundance: few; v_gene: TRBV4-1; CDR3aa: CASSRLRRGTSDNEQFF; CDR3nt: TGCGCCAGCAGCCGCCTAAGACGCGGGACTAGTGATAATGAGCAGTTCTTC
d_gene: NA; j_gene: TRBJ1-1; abundance: NA; v_gene: TRBV29-1; CDR3aa: CSGTRETEAFF; CDR3nt: TGCAGCGGGACCCGAGAGACTGAAGCTTTCTTT
d_gene: NA; j_gene: TRBJ1-1; abundance: NA; v_gene: TRBV7-2; CDR3aa: CASSTKVGVGTEAFF; CDR3nt: TGTGCCAGCAGCACGAAGGTAGGAGTCGGGACTGAAGCTTTCTTT
d_gene: TRBD1; j_gene: TRBJ2-5; abundance: NA; v_gene: TRBV28; CDR3aa: CASASTGGSLGEQYF; CDR3nt: TGTGCCAGCGCCTCTACAGGGGGAAGTTTGGGGGAGCAGTACTTC
d_gene: TRBD1; j_gene: TRBJ2-1; abundance: once; v_gene: TRBV2; CDR3aa: CASRSGTGSYEQFF; CDR3nt: TGTGCCAGCAGATCCGGGACAGGGTCCTATGAGCAGTTCTTC
d_gene: TRBD2; j_gene: TRBJ2-1; abundance: few; v_gene: TRBV20-1; CDR3aa: CSARVSGGAGEQFF; CDR3nt: TGCAGTGCTAGAGTTTCGGGGGGGGCCGGGGAGCAGTTCTTC
d_gene: TRBD2; j_gene: TRBJ2-1; abundance: few; v_gene: TRBV6-7; CDR3aa: CASSYWGLSDDEQFF; CDR3nt: TGTGCCAGCAGTTACTGGGGACTATCGGACGATGAGCAGTTCTTC
d_gene: TRBD1; j_gene: TRBJ2-1; abundance: few; v_gene: TRBV5-6; CDR3aa: CASSLGQGLSYNEQFF; CDR3nt: TGTGCCAGCAGCTTGGGACAGGGGCTATCCTACAATGAGCAGTTCTTC
d_gene: NA; j_gene: TRBJ2-3; abundance: NA; v_gene: TRBV4-3; CDR3aa: CASSQEAASTDTQYF; CDR3nt: TGCGCCAGCAGCCAAGAGGCGGCTAGCACAGATACGCAGTATTTT
d_gene: NA; j_gene: TRBJ1-3; abundance: few; v_gene: TRBV28; CDR3aa: CASSLDSHSGNTIYF; CDR3nt: TGTGCCAGCAGTTTGGACAGTCACTCTGGAAACACCATATATTTT
d_gene: TRBD1; j_gene: TRBJ2-5; abundance: NA; v_gene: TRBV4-1; CDR3aa: CASSQDPGTGGETQYF; CDR3nt: TGCGCCAGCAGCCAAGATCCCGGGACAGGGGGAGAGACCCAGTACTTC
d_gene: TRBD1; j_gene: TRBJ2-7; abundance: NA; v_gene: TRBV28; CDR3aa: CASTDRATSYEQYF; CDR3nt: TGTGCCAGCACGGACAGGGCGACGTCCTACGAGCAGTACTTC
d_gene: TRBD2; j_gene: TRBJ2-1; abundance: few; v_gene: TRBV28; CDR3aa: CASSLSGVHENEQFF; CDR3nt: TGTGCCAGCAGTTTAAGCGGGGTTCACGAGAATGAGCAGTTCTTC
d_gene: TRBD2; j_gene: TRBJ2-7; abundance: NA; v_gene: TRBV7-6; CDR3aa: CASSLGLASAYEQYF; CDR3nt: TGTGCCAGCAGCTTAGGACTAGCCTCGGCCTACGAGCAGTACTTC
d_gene: TRBD2; j_gene: TRBJ2-7; abundance: NA; v_gene: TRBV28; CDR3aa: CASRLAGGTEYEQYF; CDR3nt: TGTGCCAGCAGACTAGCGGGAGGGACTGAATACGAGCAGTACTTC
d_gene: NA; j_gene: TRBJ2-2; abundance: few; v_gene: TRBV24-1; CDR3aa: CATSGDGGGELFF; CDR3nt: TGTGCCACCAGTGGGGACGGTGGCGGGGAGCTGTTTTTT
d_gene: TRBD1; j_gene: TRBJ2-5; abundance: NA; v_gene: TRBV14; CDR3aa: CASSQRGQSWETQYF; CDR3nt: TGTGCCAGCAGCCAAAGGGGACAGTCTTGGGAGACCCAGTACTTC
d_gene: NA; j_gene: TRBJ1-5; abundance: NA; v_gene: TRBV2; CDR3aa: CASSEYRINQPQHF; CDR3nt: TGTGCCAGCAGTGAGTACAGGATCAATCAGCCCCAGCATTTT
d_gene: TRBD2; j_gene: TRBJ2-1; abundance: NA; v_gene: TRBV28; CDR3aa: CASSLSGRVRKQFF; CDR3nt: TGTGCCAGCAGTTTATCGGGGAGGGTCCGAAAGCAGTTCTTC
d_gene: NA; j_gene: TRBJ2-7; abundance: NA; v_gene: TRBV6-6; CDR3aa: CASSYEGLAYEQYF; CDR3nt: TGTGCCAGCAGTTACGAGGGGCTGGCCTACGAGCAGTACTTC
d_gene: TRBD2; j_gene: TRBJ2-3; abundance: few; v_gene: TRBV28; CDR3aa: CASTHSGTSADTQYF; CDR3nt: TGTGCCAGCACCCACTCCGGGACTAGCGCAGATACGCAGTATTTT
d_gene: TRBD1; j_gene: TRBJ2-7; abundance: few; v_gene: TRBV20-1; CDR3aa: CSANSGQGYEQYF; CDR3nt: TGCAGTGCTAATTCCGGACAGGGTTACGAGCAGTACTTC
d_gene: NA; j_gene: TRBJ2-3; abundance: few; v_gene: TRBV7-8; CDR3aa: CASVGGGTTDTQYF; CDR3nt: TGTGCCAGCGTGGGGGGGGGCACCACAGATACGCAGTATTTT
d_gene: TRBD1; j_gene: TRBJ2-1; abundance: few; v_gene: TRBV6-6; CDR3aa: CASSYPGTGHNEQFF; CDR3nt: TGTGCCAGCAGTTACCCCGGGACAGGTCACAATGAGCAGTTCTTC